Listed below are T cell receptor beta chains from one sample, sequenced in a study of shared clonotypes between healthy human individuals. Only in-frame clones appear in the TCRdb table, and some are missing; sequencing was by immunoSEQ multiplex PCR. In the table there are about 500,000 clones, approximately 80% of which are singletons. Sequences were obtained from PBMCs. All receptors come from a woman between 40 and 50 years old in good health. Some clones in this sample may be carry-over from other donors' samples. The CDR3 runs from the conserved cysteine through the conserved F or W. The order of the fields is clone size, D gene, J gene, V gene, CDR3 length, CDR3 protein, CDR3 DNA. The D gene is left open where the match is weak. Clone size is given for some rows only: seen once, a few or many times, or a class if the clone is expanded.

>.|TRBD2|TRBJ2-5|TRBV9|14
CASSVASGRGTQYF
TGTGCCAGCAGCGTAGCTAGCGGGAGGGGGACCCAGTACTTC
>.|.|TRBJ1-2|TRBV28|16
CASSLYPGEGNYGYTF
TGTGCCAGCAGCTTATACCCAGGGGAGGGGAACTATGGCTACACCTTC
>.|.|TRBJ2-6|TRBV7-9|17
CASSLYVFRAGANVLTF
TGTGCCAGCAGCTTATATGTGTTCAGGGCTGGGGCCAACGTCCTGACTTTC
>.|TRBD1|TRBJ2-6|TRBV5-1|16
CASSWTGEAGANVLTF
TGCGCCAGCAGCTGGACAGGGGAAGCTGGGGCCAACGTCCTGACTTTC
>.|TRBD1|TRBJ2-7|TRBV5-4|13
CASSTGTAYEQYF
TGTGCCAGCAGCACTGGGACAGCCTACGAGCAGTACTTC
>.|.|TRBJ2-1|TRBV19|16
CASSISRERTYNEQFF
TGTGCCAGTAGTATCTCTCGGGAGCGGACCTACAATGAGCAGTTCTTC
>once|.|TRBJ1-4|TRBV10-3|13
CAISEGGIEKLFF
TGTGCCATCAGTGAAGGGGGAATTGAAAAACTGTTTTTT
>.|.|TRBJ2-2|TRBV7-2|16
CASSPRGQGGTGELFF
TGTGCCAGCAGCCCCCGTGGGCAGGGTGGCACCGGGGAGCTGTTTTTT
>.|.|TRBJ1-1|TRBV28|16
CASSLGGWGMNTEAFF
TGTGCCAGCAGTTTAGGGGGGTGGGGCATGAACACTGAAGCTTTCTTT
>.|TRBD2|TRBJ2-2|TRBV28|15
CASSWTSVSTGELFF
TGTGCCAGCAGCTGGACTAGCGTGTCAACCGGGGAGCTGTTTTTT
>.|TRBD2|TRBJ2-7|TRBV10-2|15
CASSGPTSGNYEQYF
TGCGCCAGCAGTGGGCCGACTAGCGGGAACTACGAGCAGTACTTC
>.|.|TRBJ1-1|TRBV5-4|13
CASSLSVNTEAFF
TGTGCCAGCAGCTTGTCAGTGAACACTGAAGCTTTCTTT
>once|.|TRBJ2-7|TRBV6-6|14
CASSNRQVSYEQYF
TGTGCCAGCAGTAACCGACAGGTCTCCTACGAGCAGTACTTC
>.|TRBD2|TRBJ2-7|TRBV10-3|15
CAISESRAGGYEQYF
TGTGCCATCAGTGAGTCAAGAGCGGGAGGGTACGAGCAGTACTTC
>.|TRBD1|TRBJ2-7|TRBV19|15
CASSTFGQGSYEQYF
TGTGCCAGTAGTACCTTCGGACAGGGCAGCTACGAGCAGTACTTC
>.|.|TRBJ2-7|TRBV4-1|16
CASSQGPGSGAYEQYF
TGCGCCAGCAGCCAAGGGCCAGGGTCAGGGGCCTACGAGCAGTACTTC
>.|.|TRBJ2-5|TRBV7-2|14
CASSSVDWQETQYF
TGTGCCAGCAGCTCGGTTGACTGGCAAGAGACCCAGTACTTC
>.|.|TRBJ2-2|TRBV28|13
CASSLGTWGELFF
TGTGCCAGCAGTTTAGGGACCTGGGGGGAGCTGTTTTTT
>.|.|TRBJ2-7|TRBV7-6|12
CASSGDSYEQYF
TGTGCCAGCAGCGGCGACAGTTACGAGCAGTACTTC
>many|.|TRBJ2-1|TRBV10-3|16
CAISDRTQIPYNEQFF
TGTGCCATCAGTGATCGGACCCAAATTCCCTACAATGAGCAGTTCTTC
>.|TRBD1|TRBJ2-7|TRBV10-3|16
CAISESRTGDSYEQYF
TGTGCCATCAGTGAGTCGCGGACAGGGGATTCCTACGAGCAGTACTTC
>.|.|TRBJ1-2|TRBV6-5|12
CASSYSPYGYTF
TGTGCCAGCAGTTACAGCCCATATGGCTACACCTTC
>.|.|TRBJ2-3|TRBV9|14
CASSVAIEGDTQYF
TGTGCCAGCAGCGTAGCGATAGAAGGGGATACGCAGTATTTT
>.|.|TRBJ2-4|TRBV7-2|15
CASSFSAGAKNIQYF
TGTGCCAGCAGCTTTTCAGCGGGAGCCAAAAACATTCAGTACTTC
>.|.|TRBJ2-5|TRBV11-2|15
CASSLLLTYGETQYF
TGTGCCAGCAGCTTATTGCTCACCTACGGAGAGACCCAGTACTTC
>.|TRBD2|TRBJ2-1|TRBV28|14
CASSPGLADNEQFF
TGTGCCAGCAGTCCCGGACTAGCGGATAATGAGCAGTTCTTC
>.|.|TRBJ2-5|TRBV10-1|16
CASSEYPGGIQETQYF
TGCGCCAGCAGTGAGTATCCAGGGGGGATTCAAGAGACCCAGTACTTC
>.|.|TRBJ1-2|TRBV4-2|15
CASSQVGDILYGYTF
TGTGCCAGCAGCCAAGTAGGGGACATTCTCTATGGCTACACCTTC
>few|TRBD2|TRBJ2-2|TRBV19|16
CASSSGTSGIPGELFF
TGTGCCAGTAGTTCCGGGACTAGCGGGATTCCGGGGGAGCTGTTTTTT
>.|.|TRBJ1-3|TRBV15|16
CATSRDRRGGVDTIYF
TGTGCCACCAGCAGAGATCGCCGTGGCGGGGTAGACACCATATATTTT
>.|TRBD1|TRBJ1-2|TRBV6-5|14
CASSRGTGRDGYTF
TGTGCCAGCAGTCGAGGGACAGGTCGGGATGGCTACACCTTC
>.|.|TRBJ2-5|TRBV5-1|13
CASSLGLGETQYF
TGCGCCAGCAGCTTGGGACTAGGGGAGACCCAGTACTTC
>.|TRBD1|TRBJ1-2|TRBV28|14
CASSPGGTAYGYTF
TGTGCCAGCAGTCCAGGGGGGACAGCCTATGGCTACACCTTC
>.|.|TRBJ1-2|TRBV6-5|13
CASSYIPWDGYTF
TGTGCCAGCAGTTACATCCCGTGGGATGGCTACACCTTC
>.|.|TRBJ2-7|TRBV2|14
CASSYTGDSYEQYF
TGTGCCAGCAGCTACACCGGGGACTCATACGAGCAGTACTTC
>.|.|TRBJ2-3|TRBV11-3|14
CASSSPGPWNTQYF
TGTGCCAGCAGCTCACCGGGCCCCTGGAATACGCAGTATTTT
>few|TRBD2|TRBJ2-5|TRBV14|15
CASSRVAGERETQYF
TGTGCCAGCAGTCGAGTAGCGGGAGAGAGAGAGACCCAGTACTTC
>few|TRBD2|TRBJ2-1|TRBV6-4|15
CASSDGEREYNEQFF
TGTGCCAGCAGTGACGGGGAGCGGGAATACAATGAGCAGTTCTTC
>.|.|TRBJ1-2|TRBV21-1|12
CASSKARSGYTF
TGTGCCAGCAGCAAAGCACGGAGTGGCTACACCTTC
>.|TRBD2|TRBJ2-3|TRBV7-9|14
CASGERGRADTQYF
TGTGCCAGCGGGGAACGGGGGAGGGCAGATACGCAGTATTTT